This entry lists 11 T cell receptor beta chains sequenced from one sample in a study of blood T cell repertoires in COVID-19. Clones were read by immunoSEQ multiplex PCR, and TCRdb kept only the in-frame ones, dropping some. The repertoire holds roughly 410,000 clones, with roughly 90% as singletons. Specimen: peripheral blood. These receptors originate from a man aged 40-49 years with acute or convalescent COVID-19.

This clone is a singleton in its sample. The chain combines TRBV7-9 with TRBJ1-3, with 10 nucleotides matching TRBD1. CDR3 length: 19 amino acids. Germline-derived CDR1 and CDR2 are SEHNR and FQNEAQ (reference sequence). J gave up 2 bases and V 5 bases, and 15 bases lay outside the gene matches. The CDR3 sequence is CASSAPGQGKQVAGNTIYF. The CDR3, as DNA: TGTGCCAGCAGCGCCCCGGGACAGGGGAAACAGGTTGCTGGAAACACCATATATTTT.

The rearrangement joins TRBV7-2 to TRBJ1-6; 7 nucleotides align to TRBD1. Trimming cost V 4 bases and J 8 bases; bases outside gene matches: 11. CDR1 and CDR2 (germline): SGHTA, FQGNSA. CDR3 size: 16 residues. The CDR3 nucleotides are TGTGCCAGCAGCTCACCTAGGGGGCGCGGTTATTCACCCCTCCACTTT. Protein sequence: CASSSPRGRGYSPLHF.

This clone has a single count. V usage is TRBV11-1 and J usage is TRBJ2-2; possible D gene TRBD1, 5 bases. Germline CDR1 and CDR2: SGHAT and FQDESV (reference sequence). V was cut by 4 bases and J by 2 bases, with 14 bases left in between. The CDR3 contains 16 residues. CDR3 nucleotides: TGTGCCAGCAGCTCTTTTGGGCAGGGCAACACCGGGGAGCTGTTTTTT. It encodes CASSSFGQGNTGELFF.

V is TRBV4-1 and J is TRBJ1-1; 8 bases are shared with TRBD1. The germline V gene has CDR1 MGHRA and CDR2 YSYEKL. V shed 4 bases, J shed 4 bases, and the junction held 11 bases outside the gene matches. The CDR3 runs 16 residues. This CDR3 reads CASSPWTGRRGTEAFF. CDR3 nucleotide sequence: TGCGCCAGCAGCCCTTGGACAGGGCGGAGGGGCACTGAAGCTTTCTTT.

In its sample, this clone was seen many times. The genes are TRBV7-2 and TRBJ1-6; TRBD1 matches at 9 bases. The CDR3 length is 17 residues. Germline assignment: CDR1 SGHTA and CDR2 FQGNSA. V was pared by 4 bases and J by 2 bases, with 6 bases of the junction left unmatched. The CDR3 sequence is CASSSGQGFTYNSPLHF. Written as DNA, the CDR3 is TGTGCCAGCAGCTCGGGACAGGGATTTACCTATAATTCACCCCTCCACTTT.

This chain links TRBV2 with TRBJ1-2, with a possible D match to TRBD1 (6 bases). Per germline, CDR1 SNHLY and CDR2 FYNNEI. The length of the CDR3 is 15 residues. V was shortened by 10 bases and J by 2 bases, with 20 bases between the two germline ends. The CDR3 nucleotides are TGTGCCACGCAAAGAAACGGGGGGCCGAACTATGGCTACACCTTC. This encodes CATQRNGGPNYGYTF.

The chain uses TRBV7-8 and TRBJ2-5; TRBD1 might be the D (5 bases). The length of the CDR3 is 15 residues. V shed 5 bases and J shed 4 bases, with 17 bases lying between them. Per the germline V gene, CDR1 is SGHVS and CDR2 is FQNEAQ. The CDR3 is CASSLFGAYRETQYF. The CDR3 DNA follows: TGTGCCAGCAGCCTGTTTGGGGCATATAGAGAGACCCAGTACTTC.

This chain links TRBV9 with TRBJ2-7, with TRBD1 identical over 7 bases. This CDR3 region has 15 residues. Trimming cost V 0 bases and J 2 bases; bases outside gene matches: 5. CDR1 SGDLS and CDR2 YYNGEE come from the germline V gene. CDR3 DNA sequence: TGTGCCAGCAGCGTAGTCGGGGACAGTACCTACGAGCAGTACTTC. It codes for CASSVVGDSTYEQYF.

CDR3: CASSPTGASNQPQHF. CDR3 coding DNA: TGTGCCAGCTCACCAACGGGTGCGAGCAATCAGCCCCAGCATTTT. The chain recombines TRBV18 with TRBJ1-5; D is unclear. Trimming shortened V by 2 bases and J by 1 base, and 9 bases separated the two germline ends. The CDR3 spans 15 residues. CDR1 KGHSH and CDR2 LQKENI come from the germline V gene.

V and J are TRBV7-9 and TRBJ2-1; 10 positions agree with TRBD2. Germline-derived CDR1 and CDR2 are SEHNR and FQNEAQ (reference sequence). CDR3 size: 17 residues. The junction had 8 bases not matched to a gene; V was cut back by 3 bases and J by 3 bases. DNA for the CDR3: TGTGCCAGCAGCTTGAGCGGGAGGGCCCCTGGCTACAATGAGCAGTTCTTC. Protein product: CASSLSGRAPGYNEQFF.

The J gene is TRBJ1-1, the V gene TRBV3-1 (or the pseudogene TRBV3-2), with a possible D match to TRBD1 (5 bases). V was clipped by 7 bases and J by 6 bases, with 15 bases between them. The CDR3 contains 13 residues. Germline V gene sequence: CDR1 LGHDT, CDR2 YNNKEL (reference sequence). The CDR3 nucleotides are TGTGCCAGCACTATACCGGGACTGGCTGAAGCTTTCTTT. It encodes CASTIPGLAEAFF.